The subject of this entry is one T cell receptor beta chain. The data were taken from a study of OX40 agonist ivuxolimab in advanced cancers. Sequenced by immunoSEQ multiplex PCR; TCRdb stores in-frame clones only, minus some. The profile covers 98,000 or so clones, with approximately 95% appearing a single time and about 0.18% taken by the ten largest. Germline V CDR1 and CDR2: KGHSH, LQKENI. The length of the CDR3 is 15 residues. V lost 3 bases and J lost 8; bases outside the gene matches: 10. This clonotype was obtained from an adult with an advanced solid tumor such as melanoma, head and neck, liver or kidney cancer. The chain joins TRBV18 to TRBJ2-1, with TRBD1 matching 7 bases. The sequencing used CD4+ or CD8+ T cells sorted from blood, collected in a trial of the OX40 agonist ivuxolimab. The CDR3 spells CASSPRQGRVDEQFF. Here the CDR3 DNA reads TGTGCCAGCTCACCTCGACAGGGTAGGGTGGATGAGCAGTTCTTC.